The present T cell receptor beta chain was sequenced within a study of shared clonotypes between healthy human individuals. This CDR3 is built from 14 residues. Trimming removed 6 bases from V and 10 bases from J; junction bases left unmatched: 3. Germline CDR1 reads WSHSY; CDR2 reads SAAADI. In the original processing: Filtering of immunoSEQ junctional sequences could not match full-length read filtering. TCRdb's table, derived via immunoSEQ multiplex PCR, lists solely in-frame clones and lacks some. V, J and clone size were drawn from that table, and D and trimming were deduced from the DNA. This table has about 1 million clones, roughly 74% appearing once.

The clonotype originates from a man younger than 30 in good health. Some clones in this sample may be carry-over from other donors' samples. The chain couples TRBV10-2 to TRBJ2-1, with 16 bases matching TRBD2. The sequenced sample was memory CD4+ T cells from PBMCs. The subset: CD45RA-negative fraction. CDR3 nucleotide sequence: TGCGCCAGCAGCCCGGGACTAGCGGGAGGGGAGCAGTTCTTC. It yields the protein CASSPGLAGGEQFF.